This entry lists 20 T cell receptor beta chains sequenced from one sample in a study of blood T cells in healthy people across ages. Primers used in a second PCR of roughly 7 to 12 cycles were a sample-barcoded 5' primer and a J-beta primer mix. TCRdb reanalysed the 5' RACE reads using MiXCR and keeps one entry per CDR3 protein. Here the sample spans fewer than 900,000 distinct CDR3 sequences, roughly 34% being singletons. Source material: blood. The receptors were gathered from a man between 18 and 29 years old in good health.

The rearrangement joins TRBV5-6 to TRBJ1-1; unclear D gene. V gave up 3 bases and J gave up 1 base, with 13 bases separating them. Germline loops: CDR1 SGHDT, CDR2 YYEEEE. This CDR3 contains 15 residues. The CDR3 region has the DNA TGTGCCAGCAGCTCAGGACGCCTGAGGAACACTGAAGCTTTCTTT. Amino acid sequence: CASSSGRLRNTEAFF.

The V call is TRBV6-2 or TRBV6-3, the J call TRBJ2-2; D unclear. V was trimmed by 5 bases and J by 6 bases, leaving 13 bases between them. The germline V gene encodes CDR1 MNHEY and CDR2 SVGEGT. This CDR3 region has 14 residues. The CDR3 nucleotides are TGTGCCAGCAGTCCCCCTACTCACGCCGGGGAGCTGTTTTTT. The encoded protein is CASSPPTHAGELFF.

This rearrangement joins TRBV4-2 to TRBJ2-5, with TRBD2 matching 15 bases. Per the germline V gene, CDR1 is LGHNA and CDR2 is YNFKEQ. The length of the CDR3 is 16 residues. The V gene end was trimmed by 0 bases and the J gene end by 11 bases; junction bases not matched to a gene: 7. The CDR3 protein is CASSQDDGLAGGKQYF. The CDR3 region has the DNA TGTGCCAGCAGCCAAGATGACGGACTAGCGGGAGGGAAGCAGTACTTC.

The chain couples TRBV12-5 to TRBJ2-5; D is perhaps TRBD2 (5 bases). This CDR3 region has 14 residues. V shed 1 base and J shed 5 bases, with 11 bases lying between them. Per germline, CDR1 LGHNT and CDR2 FRNRAP. As DNA, the CDR3 is TGTGCTAGTGGTTTGGCTTCCGGACTGGAGACCCAGTACTTC. Protein product: CASGLASGLETQYF. The full variable domain, rest sourced from reference TRBV12-5 and TRBJ2-5, is DARVTQTPRHKVTEMGQEVTMRCQPILGHNTVFWYRQTMMQGLELLAYFRNRAPLDDSGMPKDRFSAEMPDATLATLKIQPSEPRDSAVYFCASGLASGLETQYFGPGTRLLVL.

The V gene is TRBV28, the J gene TRBJ2-5, with D maybe TRBD2 (5 bases). CDR3 length: 16 amino acids. Trimming left V 7 bases short and J 4 bases short, with 22 bases between. CDR1 is MDHEN, CDR2 SYDVKM, per germline. The CDR3: CASTTLRVRGGETQYF. As DNA, the CDR3 is TGTGCCAGCACCACCCTTAGGGTCCGGGGTGGAGAGACCCAGTACTTC.

This clonotype was observed at least ten times. V and J are TRBV12-3 or TRBV12-4 and TRBJ2-1; D is possibly TRBD1 (6 bases). The CDR3 runs to 18 residues. The V end was cut by 5 bases, the J end by 4 bases, with 24 bases between. CDR3 sequence: CASSGTASGANPYNEQFF. The DNA of the CDR3 is TGTGCCAGCAGTGGCACCGCCTCAGGGGCGAACCCGTACAATGAGCAGTTCTTC.

This clonotype was detected many times. This CDR3 reads CASRIGPHGEAFF. The CDR3 bases are TGTGCCAGCCGGATCGGGCCCCATGGTGAAGCTTTCTTT. V is TRBV12-3 or TRBV12-4 and J is TRBJ1-1; D is undetermined. The CDR3 has 13 amino acids. V was cut by 8 bases and J by 7 bases, with 17 bases left in between.

The rearrangement joins TRBV4-3 to TRBJ1-2; 7 nucleotides agree with TRBD1. Looked up from germline, CDR1 is LGHNA and CDR2 is YSLEER. The CDR3 consists of 16 residues. Trimming removed 1 base from V and 2 bases from J; junction bases left unmatched: 7. CDR3 bases: TGCGCCAGCAGCCAAGGACAGGGAGGAAGGAACTATGGCTACACCTTC. This translates into CASSQGQGGRNYGYTF.

This clonotype was picked up one time. The rearrangement links TRBV29-1 to TRBJ1-4; possibly TRBD1 for D (6 bases). This CDR3 has 14 residues. Per germline, CDR1 SQVTM and CDR2 ANQGSEA. The V end was cut by 7 bases, the J end by 5 bases, with 17 bases between. The CDR3 spells CSAQHQGTNEKLFF. DNA for the CDR3: TGCAGCGCCCAACACCAAGGGACAAATGAAAAACTGTTTTTT.

This clonotype showed up just a few times. This chain joins TRBV20-1 and TRBJ1-1, with TRBD1 identical over 7 bases. Germline V lookup: CDR1 DFQATT, CDR2 SNEGSKA (reference sequence). The junction had 0 bases not matched to a gene; V was cut back by 1 base and J by 1 base. This CDR3 has 13 amino acids. The CDR3 loop reads CSARAGGNTEAFF. DNA for the CDR3: TGCAGTGCTAGAGCAGGGGGGAACACTGAAGCTTTCTTT.

In DNA form, the CDR3 reads TGTGCCAGCACGGAAACGTTGGGAACTGAAGCTTTCTTT. Its protein product is CASTETLGTEAFF. This chain links TRBV6-1 with TRBJ1-1; no clear D gene. The V gene lost 7 bases and the J gene lost 5 bases, with 14 bases spanning the gap. This CDR3 comprises 13 residues. Germline loops: CDR1 MNHNS, CDR2 SASEGT.

This clonotype was detected many times. The chain carries TRBV12-3 or TRBV12-4 and TRBJ2-1; the D gene is possibly TRBD1 (5 bases). The CDR3 covers 14 residues. V dropped 3 bases and J dropped 3 bases, with 9 bases sitting between them. CDR3 sequence: CASSFGARYNEQFF. In DNA form, the CDR3 reads TGTGCCAGCAGTTTTGGGGCCCGCTACAATGAGCAGTTCTTC.

This clonotype was detected a few times. The rearrangement uses TRBV20-1 and TRBJ1-5; TRBD1 is a possible D gene (5 bases). The CDR3 totals 15 residues. The V end lost 5 bases, the J end lost 0 bases, and 14 bases lay between the germline ends. From germline, CDR1 is DFQATT and CDR2 SNEGSKA (reference sequence). The CDR3 DNA is TGCAGTGCTTCAACAGGCCTCAATAGCAATCAGCCCCAGCATTTT. This codes for CSASTGLNSNQPQHF.

The J gene is TRBJ2-5, the V gene TRBV7-2; D call uncertain. The CDR3 runs 14 residues. The germline V and J ends were trimmed by 5 bases and 2 bases, with 12 bases remaining between them. Per the germline V gene, CDR1 is SGHTA and CDR2 is FQGNSA. The CDR3 spells CASSQPELQETQYF. CDR3 in DNA: TGTGCCAGCAGCCAGCCCGAGCTTCAAGAGACCCAGTACTTC.

The chain couples TRBV6-2 or TRBV6-3 to TRBJ1-5, with D hard to call. The germline CDR1 and CDR2 sequences are MNHEY and SVGEGT. Trimming shortened V by 4 bases and J by 10 bases, and 8 bases separated the two germline ends. The CDR3 has 11 residues. The CDR3, as DNA: TGTGCCAGCAGTTTGCCGGGACCCCAGCATTTT. Residues: CASSLPGPQHF.

In the case of this clonotype: Because the CDR3 is missing its conserved closing phenylalanine or tryptophan, this is likely a read error. V gene TRBV4-1 combines with J gene TRBJ2-6; D gene uncertain. The CDR3 is 14 amino acids. The V gene lost 10 bases and the J gene lost 4 bases, with 14 bases spanning the gap. Germline CDR1 is MGHRA and CDR2 is YSYEKL. The CDR3 DNA sequence: TGCGCCACCTCAACTTCCTCGGGGGCCAACGTCCTGACTCTC. This encodes CATSTSSGANVLTL.

This clonotype was seen a single time. The junction differs from germline at one of its ends, possibly a read error. The V gene is TRBV20-1, the J gene TRBJ1-1; possible D gene TRBD1, 5 bases. Per germline, CDR1 DFQATT and CDR2 SNEGSKA (reference sequence). This CDR3 region has 15 residues. CDR3 in amino acids: CSTRDYGGANTEAFF. CDR3 sequence (DNA): TGCAGTACTAGAGATTACGGAGGGGCTAACACTGAAGCTTTCTTT.

This clonotype occurred many times. The rearrangement links TRBV5-1 to TRBJ2-1; 7 nucleotides align to TRBD1. V was clipped by 4 bases and J by 5 bases; unmatched bases: 6. Germline V gene sequence: CDR1 SGHRS, CDR2 YFSETQ. The CDR3 covers 14 residues. CDR3 in DNA: TGCGCCAGCAGCCCCGGGACAGCCCACAATGAGCAGTTCTTC. Its translation is CASSPGTAHNEQFF.

The chain recombines TRBV4-3 with TRBJ2-7; D not resolved. Trimming took off 1 base at V and 7 bases at J, with 11 bases between the two ends. From germline, CDR1 is LGHNA and CDR2 YSLEER. The CDR3 totals 13 residues. The CDR3 sequence is CASSQGRVGEQYF. CDR3 coding DNA: TGCGCCAGCAGCCAAGGACGGGTCGGGGAGCAGTACTTC.

The chain recombines TRBV5-1 with TRBJ2-7, with a tentative D call TRBD1 (5 bases). Germline assignment: CDR1 SGHRS and CDR2 YFSETQ. V was pared by 0 bases and J by 4 bases, with 14 bases between. This CDR3 has 15 residues. For the CDR3, the DNA is TGCGCCAGCAGCTTGGATTACAGGTCCACTTACGAGCAGTACTTC. Translation: CASSLDYRSTYEQYF.